The 26 T cell receptor beta chains in this list originate from one sample, sequenced in a study of T cell repertoires in cytomegalovirus infection. TCRdb re-called the reads with MiXCR, one entry per CDR3 protein. There are some 180,000 distinct CDR3 sequences in the sample; approximately 18% occur only once, and 20% to 25% lies in the top ten. The sequenced sample consisted of CD8+ T cells from PBMCs. Source of these receptors: a human donor in good health (CMV status not recorded). Some clones in this sample may be carry-over from other donors' samples.

This clonotype was detected a few times. V is TRBV7-9 and J is TRBJ2-1; TRBD1 matches at 8 bases. Unmatched junction bases numbered 12, after V lost 7 bases and J lost 7 bases. The CDR3 spans 15 residues. Germline V CDR1 and CDR2: SEHNR, FQNEAQ (reference sequence). The CDR3 bases are TGTGCCAGCACCCTCCGGGACAGGTTGCGAAATGAGCAGTTCTTC. Protein product: CASTLRDRLRNEQFF.

This sequence joins TRBV10-3 and TRBJ2-5; D remains ambiguous. Per the germline V gene, CDR1 is ENHRY and CDR2 is SYGVKD. With 2 bases removed from V and 9 bases from J, the gap between germline ends came to 10 bases. This CDR3 spans 12 amino acids. The CDR3 DNA is TGTGCCATCAGTGAGGCGGTTGAGGCCCAGTACTTC. As protein: CAISEAVEAQYF.

This rearrangement joins TRBV28 to TRBJ1-1; TRBD1 might be the D (5 bases). The CDR3 loop spans 16 amino acids. Germline V gene data show CDR1 as MDHEN and CDR2 as SYDVKM. The V gene lost 1 base and the J gene lost 0 bases, with 12 bases spanning the gap. CDR3 in amino acids: CASSLLGATVNTEAFF. The CDR3 nucleotides read TGTGCCAGCAGTTTATTAGGGGCTACCGTGAACACTGAAGCTTTCTTT.

This clonotype was seen a few times. The chain carries TRBV12-3 or TRBV12-4 and TRBJ2-4; 8 positions match TRBD1. V was clipped by 7 bases and J by 4 bases; unmatched bases: 6. The CDR3 spans 14 residues. CDR3 coding DNA: TGTGCCAGCACCTCGAGGACAGGGAAAAACATTCAGTACTTC. Encoded protein: CASTSRTGKNIQYF.

This chain's CDR3 is CATTTGGSDTQYF. CDR3 nucleotide sequence: TGTGCCACCACAACGGGGGGCTCAGATACGCAGTATTTT. The chain combines TRBV24-1 with TRBJ2-3; D is perhaps TRBD2 (7 bases). The CDR3 has 13 amino acids. Trimming stripped 8 bases from V and 4 bases from J, with 12 bases between. Germline CDR1 and CDR2: KGHDR and SFDVKD.

This clonotype came up a few times. The gene calls are TRBV7-9 and TRBJ1-5; 10 bases are shared with TRBD1. This CDR3 contains 18 residues. Trimming cost V 5 bases and J 2 bases; bases outside gene matches: 12. Germline V gene sequence: CDR1 SEHNR, CDR2 FQNEAQ (reference sequence). The CDR3 DNA reads as TGTGCCAGCAGCCCGAGCGGGACAGGGGAGATGGGCAATCAGCCCCAGCATTTT. Translation: CASSPSGTGEMGNQPQHF.

This clonotype has only a few counts. The chain's CDR3 is CASRTTGGNEQFF. The CDR3, as DNA: TGCGCCAGCAGAACTACAGGGGGCAATGAGCAGTTCTTC. The chain joins TRBV10-2 to TRBJ2-1; TRBD1 aligns across 8 bases. V dropped 6 bases and J dropped 6; count of bases not matched to a gene: 4. Germline loops: CDR1 WSHSY, CDR2 SAAADI. The CDR3 has 13 amino acids.

This chain joins TRBV29-1 and TRBJ1-1; a possible D gene is TRBD1 (5 bases). Looked up from germline, CDR1 is SQVTM and CDR2 is ANQGSEA. Between the trimmed V and J ends, which lost 3 bases and 5 bases, there was a span of 10 bases. The CDR3 has 12 amino acids. DNA of the CDR3: TGCAGCGTTGAGGGCAGGGTGACTGAAGCTTTCTTT. It specifies CSVEGRVTEAFF.

The sample holds one count of this clonotype. The chain has TRBV24-1 and TRBJ2-1; 15 bases match TRBD2. The germline CDR1 and CDR2 sequences are KGHDR and SFDVKD. V trimming: 4 bases; J trimming: 1 base; junction bases outside the gene matches: 4. CDR3 length: 18 residues. CDR3 DNA sequence: TGTGCCACCAGTGACCGGGGACTAGCGGGGGGATCCTACAATGAGCAGTTCTTC. The encoded protein is CATSDRGLAGGSYNEQFF.

The rearrangement joins TRBV7-9 to TRBJ2-1; TRBD2 matches 8 bases. The V and J ends lost 4 bases and 7 bases, in that order; junction bases with no gene match: 6. Per the germline V gene, CDR1 is SEHNR and CDR2 is FQNEAQ (reference sequence). CDR3 length: 14 residues. This CDR3 reads CASSSGGVDNEQFF. The CDR3 DNA sequence: TGTGCCAGCAGCTCCGGGGGGGTAGATAATGAGCAGTTCTTC.

This clonotype was detected a few times. The chain joins TRBV7-6 to TRBJ2-2; 11 bases are shared with TRBD2. The CDR3 covers 16 residues. The ends lost 3 bases at V and 4 bases at J; junction bases unmatched: 4. CDR1 and CDR2 from the germline V gene are SGHVS and FNYEAQ. The CDR3 loop reads CASSLYSGGATGELFF. The DNA of the CDR3 is TGTGCCAGCAGCTTGTATAGCGGGGGGGCCACCGGGGAGCTGTTTTTT. Filled out from reference TRBV7-6 and TRBJ2-2, the complete variable domain reads GAGVSQSPRYKVTKRGQDVALRCDPISGHVSLYWYRQALGQGPEFLTYFNYEAQQDKSGLPNDRFSAERPEGSISTLTIQRTEQRDSAMYRCASSLYSGGATGELFFGEGSRLTVL.

This clonotype has only a few counts. The chain has TRBV28 and TRBJ1-3, with no clear D. The CDR3 consists of 19 residues. In germline, CDR1 is MDHEN, CDR2 SYDVKM. Trimming removed 3 bases at V and 3 bases at J, with 24 bases between. CDR3 coding DNA: TGTGCCAGCAGTTTTCCTCGGGGAGTTCCCTTTAAAGGTGGAAACACCATATATTTT. This encodes CASSFPRGVPFKGGNTIYF.

The chain combines TRBV7-6 with TRBJ2-1, with 9 positions matching TRBD1. Per germline, CDR1 SGHVS and CDR2 FNYEAQ. Unmatched junction bases numbered 8, after V lost 8 bases and J lost 6 bases. CDR3 length equals 14 residues. In nucleotides, the CDR3 is TGTGCCAGCGGGGACAGGGTTGAGGGCAATGAGCAGTTCTTC. It yields the protein CASGDRVEGNEQFF.

V gene TRBV2 combines with J gene TRBJ2-7; maybe TRBD2 (6 bases). The germline V gene encodes CDR1 SNHLY and CDR2 FYNNEI. The CDR3 length is 14 residues. The V gene lost 1 base and the J gene lost 3 bases, with 10 bases spanning the gap. The CDR3 region has the DNA TGTGCCAGCAGTGAAGTAAGTAGCGGCTACGAGCAGTACTTC. Translation gives CASSEVSSGYEQYF.

The CDR3, as DNA: TGTGCCAGCAGTTTAACAGGGGAGGGAGAGCAGTACTTC. This translates into CASSLTGEGEQYF. The chain couples TRBV6-5 to TRBJ2-7; D is possibly TRBD1 or TRBD2 (7 bases each). This CDR3 contains 13 residues. Per germline, CDR1 MNHEY and CDR2 SVGAGI. Trimming left V 4 bases short and J 7 bases short, with 14 bases between.

This rearrangement joins TRBV7-9 to TRBJ2-1, with D uncertain. Germline-derived CDR1 and CDR2 are SEHNR and FQNEAQ (reference sequence). The CDR3 is 15 amino acids. V shed 1 base and J shed 0 bases, with 7 bases lying between them. DNA for the CDR3: TGTGCCAGCAGCTTAGAAGGGCCCTCCTACAATGAGCAGTTCTTC. Translation gives CASSLEGPSYNEQFF.

There are a few counts of this clonotype. This chain links TRBV28 with TRBJ1-2; tentative D call: TRBD1 (6 bases). The V end was cut by 6 bases, the J end by 9 bases, with 17 bases between. The CDR3 totals 13 residues. Germline CDR1 is MDHEN and CDR2 is SYDVKM. The CDR3 reads CASRKQGIVSYTF. CDR3 in DNA: TGTGCCAGCAGGAAACAGGGAATCGTCAGCTACACCTTC.

The V gene is TRBV7-9, the J gene TRBJ2-7, with a weak D call TRBD1 (6 bases). Looked up from germline, CDR1 is SEHNR and CDR2 is FQNEAQ (reference sequence). The V end was cut by 4 bases, the J end by 0 bases, with 16 bases between. The length of the CDR3 is 16 residues. CDR3 region: CASSSQIQGNSYEQYF. CDR3 coding DNA: TGTGCCAGCAGCTCACAAATACAGGGAAACTCCTACGAGCAGTACTTC.

A few counts support this clonotype. The chain recombines TRBV12-3 or TRBV12-4 with TRBJ2-7; perhaps TRBD1 as D (6 bases). The CDR3 is 14 amino acids. The ends were cut back, 11 bases at V and 0 bases at J, with 17 bases in the middle. CDR3 coding DNA: TGTGCCTCCGGGGAACAGGGAAGCTCCTACGAGCAGTACTTC. It specifies CASGEQGSSYEQYF.

Remarks on this clonotype: The CDR3 does not close with the conserved phenylalanine or tryptophan, likely indicating a read error. The rearrangement links TRBV7-6 to TRBJ2-2, with D hard to call. The V gene lost 5 bases and the J gene lost 5 bases, with 15 bases spanning the gap. Germline CDR1 SGHVS, CDR2 FNYEAQ. This CDR3 contains 15 residues. The CDR3 DNA is TGTGCCAGCAGCCTAGAAATAATGGGGACCGGGGAGCTGTTTTTA. It yields the protein CASSLEIMGTGELFL.

The chain is built from TRBV12-3 or TRBV12-4 and TRBJ2-3; 11 bases agree with TRBD2. The CDR3 spans 16 residues. Losses at the gene ends were 3 bases for V and 0 bases for J; bases not matched to a gene: 2. CDR3: CASSFSSGGSTDTQYF. CDR3 sequence (DNA): TGTGCCAGCAGTTTTTCTAGCGGGGGGAGCACAGATACGCAGTATTTT.

The V and J genes are TRBV28 and TRBJ1-5; maybe TRBD1 (5 bases). In germline, CDR1 is MDHEN, CDR2 SYDVKM. V was shortened by 2 bases and J by 0 bases, with 17 bases between the two germline ends. The CDR3 runs 18 residues. The CDR3 bases are TGTGCCAGCAGTTTAGCGCTTGGTGGGGCTTATAGCAATCAGCCCCAGCATTTT. It translates to CASSLALGGAYSNQPQHF.

This clonotype has more than one count but fewer than ten. The J gene is TRBJ2-1, the V gene TRBV29-1; 9 nucleotides agree with TRBD2. This CDR3 contains 18 residues. From germline, CDR1 is SQVTM and CDR2 ANQGSEA. V lost 1 base to trimming and J lost 0 bases; unmatched junction nucleotides: 10. CDR3 nucleotides: TGCAGCGTTGAAGGGGCTAGCGGGGCAAGGAGCTCCTACAATGAGCAGTTCTTC. Encoded protein: CSVEGASGARSSYNEQFF.

The chain joins TRBV6-6 to TRBJ1-2; unclear D gene. CDR3 length equals 13 residues. Germline V CDR1 and CDR2: MNHNY, SVGAGI (reference sequence). Trimming took 7 bases from V and 0 from J, leaving 9 bases between them. CDR3 loop: CASKKETNYGYTF. The CDR3 DNA reads as TGTGCCAGCAAAAAGGAGACTAACTATGGCTACACCTTC.

The chain couples TRBV6-1 to TRBJ1-2; D unresolved. The CDR3 has 13 amino acids. V lost 7 bases to trimming and J lost 2 bases, with 11 bases between them. Germline V gene lookup returns CDR1 MNHNS and CDR2 SASEGT. CDR3 in amino acids: CASNQAGNYGYTF. In nucleotides, the CDR3 is TGTGCCAGCAACCAGGCGGGAAACTATGGCTACACCTTC.

This chain links TRBV7-3 with TRBJ2-2; perhaps D is TRBD1 or TRBD2 (5 bases each). Germline V gene data show CDR1 as SGHTA and CDR2 as FQGTGA. The V and J ends lost 2 bases and 1 base respectively, with 20 bases between them. The length of the CDR3 is 19 residues. CDR3 protein: CASSLSTGTPGGNTGELFF. CDR3 in DNA: TGTGCCAGCAGCTTATCAACCGGGACCCCCGGCGGGAACACCGGGGAGCTGTTTTTT.